These 21 T cell receptor beta chains share one sample of origin, sequenced in a study of T-cell reconstitution after alpha-beta-depleted transplantation in children. Unique molecular identifiers were incorporated during preparation of the TCRbeta library. TCRdb reanalysed the PCR reads using MiXCR and keeps one entry per CDR3 protein. In the table there are some 440,000 distinct CDR3 sequences, around 15% of which are singletons. Source: PBMCs, mostly from graft donor cells, taken 360 days after TCRalphabeta/CD19-depleted stem cell transplant. These receptor sequences come from a boy under three years old who had a stem cell transplant for Wiskott-Aldrich syndrome, so the T cells may come from the graft donor.

The genes are TRBV5-1 and TRBJ2-3; D gene unclear. Trimming took 1 base from V and 4 from J, leaving 7 bases between them. This CDR3 region has 13 residues. Germline V gives CDR1 SGHRS, CDR2 YFSETQ. CDR3 sequence reads: CASSLMIPDTQYF. The DNA for the CDR3 is TGCGCCAGCAGCTTGATGATCCCAGATACGCAGTATTTT.

V usage is TRBV18 and J usage is TRBJ2-6, with D hard to call. V was pared by 1 base and J by 0 bases, with 10 bases between. Germline V gene lookup returns CDR1 KGHSH and CDR2 LQKENI. The CDR3 is 17 amino acids. The CDR3 region has the DNA TGTGCCAGCTCACCACTATTTCGTGGCTCTGGGGCCAACGTCCTGACTTTC. Its translation: CASSPLFRGSGANVLTF. The full variable domain, its missing parts supplied by reference TRBV18 and TRBJ2-6, is NAGVMQNPRHLVRRRGQEARLRCSPMKGHSHVYWYRQLPEEGLKFMVYLQKENIIDESGMPKERFSAEFPKEGPSILRIQQVVRGDSAAYFCASSPLFRGSGANVLTFGAGSRLTVL.

The sample holds a few counts of this clonotype. The V gene is TRBV11-1, the J gene TRBJ2-1; D gene uncertain. CDR1 and CDR2 (germline): SGHAT, FQDESV (reference sequence). With 2 bases removed from V and 0 bases from J, the gap between germline ends came to 17 bases. The CDR3 is made up of 18 amino acids. DNA of the CDR3: TGTGCCAGCAGCTTATCTCCAGTAAGATTACCCTCCTACAATGAGCAGTTCTTC. Residues: CASSLSPVRLPSYNEQFF. Using reference TRBV11-1 and TRBJ2-1 for the parts outside the CDR3, the full variable domain is EAEVAQSPRYKITEKSQAVAFWCDPISGHATLYWYRQILGQGPELLVQFQDESVVDDSQLPKDRFSAERLKGVDSTLKIQPAELGDSAMYLCASSLSPVRLPSYNEQFFGPGTRLTVL.

The V call is TRBV5-1, the J call TRBJ2-7; D uncertain. The CDR3 is 12 residues long. The germline CDR1 and CDR2 sequences are SGHRS and YFSETQ. V was pared by 6 bases and J by 3 bases, with 10 bases between. This chain's CDR3 is CASTSVVYEQYF. In DNA, the CDR3 is TGCGCCAGCACCTCGGTGGTCTACGAGCAGTACTTC.

This clonotype was recorded a few times. This chain uses TRBV9 with TRBJ2-1; D gene uncertain. This CDR3 is 15 amino acids long. V lost 3 bases and J lost 5, with 15 bases in between. Germline CDR1 is SGDLS and CDR2 is YYNGEE. CDR3 amino acids: CASSDARSDNNEQFF. The DNA of the CDR3 is TGTGCCAGCAGCGATGCTAGGTCCGACAACAATGAGCAGTTCTTC.

There are many counts of this clonotype. This rearrangement joins TRBV3-1 to TRBJ2-3, with a tentative D call TRBD2 (6 bases). CDR3 length: 14 amino acids. Germline V gene lookup returns CDR1 LGHDT and CDR2 YNNKEL (reference sequence). V was trimmed by 4 bases and J by 11 bases, leaving 19 bases between them. The CDR3 region has the DNA TGTGCCAGCAGCCTAGTTACCCTAGCGCCTCAGCAGTATTTT. It encodes CASSLVTLAPQQYF.

This clonotype was observed a handful of times. The chain joins TRBV4-1 to TRBJ2-7, with TRBD1 identical over 10 bases. CDR3 length: 15 amino acids. Germline assignment: CDR1 MGHRA and CDR2 YSYEKL. The junction had 9 bases not matched to a gene; V was cut back by 7 bases and J by 3 bases. The CDR3 reads CASNNPGQGIYEQYF. The DNA for the CDR3 is TGCGCCAGCAATAATCCGGGACAGGGGATCTACGAGCAGTACTTC.

This chain joins TRBV18 and TRBJ2-7; a weak D match, TRBD2 (6 bases). Germline CDR1 KGHSH, CDR2 LQKENI. V dropped 3 bases and J dropped 3 bases, with 18 bases sitting between them. The CDR3 has 16 amino acids. DNA for the CDR3: TGTGCCAGCTCACCGACGGGGGACCGAAGGGACTACGAGCAGTACTTC. This encodes CASSPTGDRRDYEQYF.

The CDR3 DNA follows: TGTGCCACCAGTGACCCAGGGACAGGGGAGACCCAGTACTTC. This translates into CATSDPGTGETQYF. The rearrangement joins TRBV24-1 to TRBJ2-5, with 9 positions matching TRBD1. The CDR3 has 14 residues. CDR1 is KGHDR, CDR2 SFDVKD, per germline. Losses at the gene ends were 4 bases for V and 5 bases for J; bases not matched to a gene: 4.

This clonotype was observed a few times. V and J are TRBV5-1 and TRBJ2-7; TRBD1 aligns across 12 bases. CDR3 length: 14 residues. Per germline, CDR1 SGHRS and CDR2 YFSETQ. J lost 6 bases, V lost 4 bases, and 5 bases had no gene match. The chain's CDR3 is CASSRRDRGPEQYF. The CDR3 region has the DNA TGCGCCAGCAGCCGGCGGGACAGGGGGCCCGAGCAGTACTTC.

This clonotype came up a few times. The chain employs TRBV12-3 or TRBV12-4 and TRBJ2-5; TRBD1 agrees at 11 bases. V trimming: 5 bases; J trimming: 1 base; junction bases outside the gene matches: 6. This CDR3 has 16 amino acids. The DNA for the CDR3 is TGTGCCAGCAGTCCCTTAGGGACAGGGGGCCAAGAGACCCAGTACTTC. As protein: CASSPLGTGGQETQYF.

This clonotype came up a few times. The chain uses TRBV28 and TRBJ2-3; no reliable D call. The CDR3 is 12 residues long. Between the trimmed V and J ends, which lost 8 bases and 6 bases, there was a span of 12 bases. CDR1 is MDHEN, CDR2 SYDVKM, per germline. The CDR3 protein is CASGYLADTQYF. DNA for the CDR3: TGTGCCAGCGGATACTTAGCCGATACGCAGTATTTT.

This clonotype was counted only a few times. This sequence joins TRBV7-6 and TRBJ2-2; D gene unclear. V was cut by 2 bases and J by 0 bases, with 10 bases left in between. CDR3 length: 16 amino acids. CDR1 is SGHVS, CDR2 FNYEAQ, per germline. Written as DNA, the CDR3 is TGTGCCAGCAGCTTAATGGCCGACCCGAACACCGGGGAGCTGTTTTTT. Protein: CASSLMADPNTGELFF.

This clonotype was observed many times. The rearrangement links TRBV18 to TRBJ2-4; TRBD2 matches at 8 bases. V gave up 3 bases and J gave up 3 bases; unmatched junction bases: 4. The germline V gene has CDR1 KGHSH and CDR2 LQKENI. This CDR3 region has 15 residues. The CDR3 sequence is CASSPSGSGKNIQYF. The CDR3 DNA reads TGTGCCAGCTCACCGAGCGGGAGCGGCAAAAACATTCAGTACTTC.

This clonotype has a handful of counts. The chain uses TRBV28 and TRBJ1-3; D is ambiguous. Germline CDR1 MDHEN, CDR2 SYDVKM. Trimming took off 6 bases at V and 0 bases at J, with 12 bases between the two ends. The CDR3 covers 15 residues. CDR3 sequence reads: CASSPGSISGNTIYF. As DNA, the CDR3 is TGTGCCAGCAGCCCCGGGTCGATCTCTGGAAACACCATATATTTT.

This clonotype was recorded a few times. J is TRBJ1-4 and V is TRBV3-1; D unresolved. The length of the CDR3 is 13 residues. V lost 1 base and J 7 bases, leaving 7 bases between the germline ends. CDR1 is LGHDT, CDR2 YNNKEL, per germline (reference sequence). The CDR3 is CASSQVYGEKLFF. The CDR3 coding sequence is TGTGCCAGCAGCCAAGTATACGGTGAAAAACTGTTTTTT.

The CDR3 DNA is TGTGCCAGCAGTTTTGCGGGAGGGCTTCACAATGAGCAGTTCTTC. This codes for CASSFAGGLHNEQFF. The chain recombines TRBV12-3 or TRBV12-4 with TRBJ2-1; 9 bases map to TRBD2. V trimming: 3 bases; J trimming: 5 bases; junction bases outside the gene matches: 5. This CDR3 has 15 residues.

J is TRBJ2-5 and V is TRBV18; D possibly corresponds to TRBD2 (5 bases). Germline V lookup: CDR1 KGHSH, CDR2 LQKENI. V lost 0 bases to trimming and J lost 7 bases, with 9 bases between them. The CDR3 consists of 13 residues. The CDR3 DNA reads as TGTGCCAGCTCACCACCCTTGGCGGGGACCCAGTACTTC. It specifies CASSPPLAGTQYF.

This chain joins TRBV5-1 and TRBJ2-1; TRBD1 aligns across 7 bases. The CDR3 is made up of 16 amino acids. With V trimmed by 1 base and J by 0 bases, 4 bases remained unmatched. Germline CDR1 SGHRS, CDR2 YFSETQ. Written as DNA, the CDR3 is TGCGCCAGCAGCTTGTATCCAGGGGGCTCCTACAATGAGCAGTTCTTC. Translation gives CASSLYPGGSYNEQFF.

V usage is TRBV4-1 and J usage is TRBJ2-1, with a possible D match to TRBD2 (6 bases). Per germline, CDR1 MGHRA and CDR2 YSYEKL. The germline V and J ends were trimmed by 4 bases and 5 bases, with 18 bases remaining between them. This CDR3 is built from 16 residues. The CDR3 is CASSLDPGRFHNEQFF. For the CDR3, the DNA is TGCGCCAGCAGCCTAGATCCGGGGAGGTTCCACAATGAGCAGTTCTTC.

The chain combines TRBV27 with TRBJ1-2; weak D call: TRBD1 (5 bases). The length of the CDR3 is 15 residues. Looked up from germline, CDR1 is MNHEY and CDR2 is SMNVEV (reference sequence). Trimming shortened V by 5 bases and J by 8 bases, and 21 bases separated the two germline ends. The CDR3 DNA follows: TGTGCCAGCAGTCTATTGCCCGGGACGGTGGGAGGCTACACCTTC. It yields the protein CASSLLPGTVGGYTF.